This T cell receptor beta chain appears in the sequencing data of a study of Ad26.COV2.S vaccination and SARS-CoV-2 variants. The repertoire was sequenced with immunoSEQ multiplex PCR; TCRdb's copy has only in-frame clones and lacks some. The repertoire consists of about 680,000 clones, with around 89% occurring once and the leading ten covering over 1.3%. The germline CDR1 and CDR2 sequences are KGHSH and LQKENI. The CDR3 contains 16 residues. V was shortened by 2 bases and J by 0 bases, with 13 bases between the two germline ends. Stated treatment: some 20 received Ad26.COV2.S at low or high dose, single or two shots; about 5 received placebo; per-sample allocation not given. At day 63 after the first vaccine or placebo injection, samples were drawn.

The V gene is TRBV18, the J gene TRBJ1-1, with D tentatively TRBD1 (6 bases). The sequence derives from a person aged 18-60 years who received the Ad26.COV2.S COVID-19 vaccine or a placebo. This material consisted of peripheral blood, taken in a trial of Ad26.COV2.S vaccine versus placebo. The CDR3 is CASSPSGGGLNTEAFF. As DNA, the CDR3 is TGTGCCAGCTCACCATCGGGAGGGGGATTGAACACTGAAGCTTTCTTT.